This T cell receptor beta chain was profiled in a study of cytotoxic CD8 clonotypes in ibrutinib-treated CLL. Whole-study context: Among responders, roughly 24 were partial and 2 complete; after median approximately 70 months, about 15 stayed remitted and some 12 progressed. There were, on average, about 250,000 productive templates and tens of thousands of productive rearrangements per sample.

To note about this clone: What it recognizes is unknown.

Study-wide results and limits: In comparison with age-matched healthy donors, baseline clonality was higher and tracked circulating CD8+ T-cell counts.

The table came from immunoSEQ multiplex PCR; TCRdb's copy has only in-frame clones and leaves some out. The table lists roughly 52,000 clones, around 53% of them singletons. The CDR3 sequence is 15 residues long. Germline V gives CDR1 MNHNY, CDR2 SVGAGI (reference sequence). Trimming shortened V by 0 bases and J by 5 bases, and 10 bases separated the two germline ends. The rearrangement uses TRBV6-6 and TRBJ2-2, with D possibly being TRBD1 (6 bases). This TCR was sampled from a human donor with chronic lymphocytic leukemia. The sample here was PBMCs, taken after 12 months of ibrutinib treatment. CDR3 DNA sequence: TGTGCCAGCAGTTACTCCCCGACAGGAACCGGGGAGCTGTTTTTT. Translating gives CASSYSPTGTGELFF.